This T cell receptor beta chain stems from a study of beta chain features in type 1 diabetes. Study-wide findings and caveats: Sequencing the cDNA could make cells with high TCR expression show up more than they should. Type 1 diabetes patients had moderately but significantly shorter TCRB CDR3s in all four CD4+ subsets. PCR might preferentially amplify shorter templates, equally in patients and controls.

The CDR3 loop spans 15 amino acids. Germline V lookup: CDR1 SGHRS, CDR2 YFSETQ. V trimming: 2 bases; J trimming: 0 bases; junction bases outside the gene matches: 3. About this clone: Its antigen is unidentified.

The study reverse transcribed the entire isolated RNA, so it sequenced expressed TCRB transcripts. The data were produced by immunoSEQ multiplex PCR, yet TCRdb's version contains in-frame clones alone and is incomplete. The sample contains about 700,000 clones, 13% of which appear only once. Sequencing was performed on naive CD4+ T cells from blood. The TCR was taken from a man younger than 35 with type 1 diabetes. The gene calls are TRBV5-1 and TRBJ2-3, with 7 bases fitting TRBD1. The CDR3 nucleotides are TGCGCCAGCAGCTTCGACAGGGCCAGCACAGATACGCAGTATTTT. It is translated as CASSFDRASTDTQYF.